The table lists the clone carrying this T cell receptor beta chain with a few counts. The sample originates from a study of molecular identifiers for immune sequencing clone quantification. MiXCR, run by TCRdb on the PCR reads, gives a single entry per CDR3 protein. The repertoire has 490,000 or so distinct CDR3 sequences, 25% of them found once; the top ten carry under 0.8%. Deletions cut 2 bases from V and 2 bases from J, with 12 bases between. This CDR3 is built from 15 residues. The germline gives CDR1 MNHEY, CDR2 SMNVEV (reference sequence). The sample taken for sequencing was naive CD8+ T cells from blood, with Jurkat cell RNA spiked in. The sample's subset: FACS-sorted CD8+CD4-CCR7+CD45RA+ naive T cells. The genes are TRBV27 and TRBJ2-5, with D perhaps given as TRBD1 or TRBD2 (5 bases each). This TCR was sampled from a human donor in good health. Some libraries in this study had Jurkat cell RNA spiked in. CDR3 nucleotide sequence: TGTGCCAGCAGTTTAGTTTCGGGGCAACAAGAGACCCAGTACTTC. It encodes CASSLVSGQQETQYF.